This T cell receptor beta chain was captured by sequencing in a study of response to subunit inactivated influenza vaccine. As concerns this clonotype: Its antigen is undetermined.

TCRdb re-derived calls from the RT-PCR reads in MiXCR, one entry per CDR3 protein. The sample has almost 600,000 distinct CDR3 sequences, 11% to 15% seen once. General study points: It was the authors' suggestion that each seasonal influenza vaccination recruits few new T cells.

The CDR3 has 15 residues. Trimming took 7 bases from V and 4 from J, leaving 19 bases between them. V usage is TRBV12-3 or TRBV12-4 and J usage is TRBJ1-2; D is possibly TRBD1 (6 bases). The sample consisted of PBMCs from blood, taken approximately 13 days after vaccination. This clonotype was sampled from a man in his fifties or sixties who received an inactivated influenza vaccine. This CDR3 reads CASIRSGGRGYGYTF. Here the CDR3 DNA reads TGTGCCAGCATACGCTCCGGGGGGCGCGGCTATGGCTACACCTTC.